The text below deals with one TCR beta chain. This sample is drawn from a study of blood T cell repertoires in COVID-19. Under the authors' procedure: Researchers report that nucleated cell counts were estimated from reference gene primer amplification. Assay: immunoSEQ multiplex PCR; the TCRdb copy retains only in-frame clones and omits some. The V and J calls and the clone size are those of that table, but D and trimming were determined from the DNA. The sample lists about 98,000 clones, roughly 82% seen once, with about a tenth in the top ten. Germline V gene data show CDR1 as KGHSH and CDR2 as LQKENI. The CDR3 totals 16 residues. V gave up 3 bases and J gave up 3 bases; unmatched junction bases: 4.

The sequenced sample was peripheral blood. The receptor's source is a man in his sixties or seventies with active or convalescent COVID-19. The chain links TRBV18 to TRBJ2-2, with 10 bases fitting TRBD1. The CDR3: CASSPRQGADTGELFF. CDR3 bases: TGTGCCAGCTCACCTCGACAGGGGGCGGACACCGGGGAGCTGTTTTTT. Together with reference TRBV18 and TRBJ2-2, the CDR3 gives the full variable domain: NAGVMQNPRHLVRRRGQEARLRCSPMKGHSHVYWYRQLPEEGLKFMVYLQKENIIDESGMPKERFSAEFPKEGPSILRIQQVVRGDSAAYFCASSPRQGADTGELFFGEGSRLTVL.